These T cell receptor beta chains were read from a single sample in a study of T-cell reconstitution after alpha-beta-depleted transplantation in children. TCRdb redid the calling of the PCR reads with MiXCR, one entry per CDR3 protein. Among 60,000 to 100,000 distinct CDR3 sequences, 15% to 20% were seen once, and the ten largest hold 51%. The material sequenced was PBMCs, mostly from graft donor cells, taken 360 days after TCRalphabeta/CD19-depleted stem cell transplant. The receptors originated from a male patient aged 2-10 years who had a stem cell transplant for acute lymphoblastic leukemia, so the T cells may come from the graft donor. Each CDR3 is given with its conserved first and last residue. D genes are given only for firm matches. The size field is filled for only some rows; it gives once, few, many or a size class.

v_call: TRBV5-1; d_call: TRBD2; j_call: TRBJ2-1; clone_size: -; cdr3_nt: TGCGCCAGCAGCTTGGTGAGACTAGCGGGAGGGGTGCGTGGCTACAATGAGCAGTTCTTC; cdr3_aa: CASSLVRLAGGVRGYNEQFF
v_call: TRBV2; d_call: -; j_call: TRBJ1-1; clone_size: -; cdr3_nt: TGTGCCAGCAGTGAAACGCGACGGCTGAACACTGAAGCTTTCTTT; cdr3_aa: CASSETRRLNTEAFF
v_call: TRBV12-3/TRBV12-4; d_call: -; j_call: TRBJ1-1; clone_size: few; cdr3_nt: TGTGCCAGCAGTTTATTCGGGGATAACACTGAAGCTTTCTTT; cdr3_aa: CASSLFGDNTEAFF
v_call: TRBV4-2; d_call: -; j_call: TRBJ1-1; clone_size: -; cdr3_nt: TGTGCCAGCAGCCACTACAGGGTCTTGAACACTGAAGCTTTCTTT; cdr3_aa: CASSHYRVLNTEAFF
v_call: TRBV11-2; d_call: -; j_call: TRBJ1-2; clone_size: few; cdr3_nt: TGTGCCAGCAGCCGGAACACTTACTATGGCTACACCTTC; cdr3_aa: CASSRNTYYGYTF
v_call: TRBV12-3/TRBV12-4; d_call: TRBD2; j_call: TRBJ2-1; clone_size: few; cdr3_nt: TGTGCCAGCAGTTTTGGGATTAGCGGGAGGGCCCACGAGCAGTTCTTC; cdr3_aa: CASSFGISGRAHEQFF
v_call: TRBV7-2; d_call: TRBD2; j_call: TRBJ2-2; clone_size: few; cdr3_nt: TGTGCCAGCAGTCTGAAGATCCTAGCGGCAGGGACCGGGGAGCTGTTTTTT; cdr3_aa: CASSLKILAAGTGELFF
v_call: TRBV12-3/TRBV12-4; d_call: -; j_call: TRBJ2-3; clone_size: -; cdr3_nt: TGTGCCAGCAGAACCAACAGGAGAACGCAGTATTTT; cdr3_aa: CASRTNRRTQYF
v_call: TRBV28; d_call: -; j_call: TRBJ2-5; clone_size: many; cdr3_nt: TGTGCCAGCAGTTATCGGGCACTAGGAATGGAGACCCAGTACTTC; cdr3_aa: CASSYRALGMETQYF
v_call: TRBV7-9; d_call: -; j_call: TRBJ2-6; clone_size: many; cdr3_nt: TGTGCCAGCAGCTTAGCGCGTTCCCTCTCTGGGGCCAACGTCCTGACTTTC; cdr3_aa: CASSLARSLSGANVLTF
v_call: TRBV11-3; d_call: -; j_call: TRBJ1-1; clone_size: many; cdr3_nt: TGTGCCAGCAGCTTAGCTCCGGGACATCAAGGAGGGGCTTTCTTT; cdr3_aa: CASSLAPGHQGGAFF
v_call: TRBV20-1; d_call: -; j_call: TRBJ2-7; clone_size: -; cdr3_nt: TGCAGTGCTAGAGGCGGGACGGCCTACGAGCAGTACTTC; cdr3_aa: CSARGGTAYEQYF
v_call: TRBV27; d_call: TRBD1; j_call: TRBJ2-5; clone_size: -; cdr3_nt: TGTGCCAGCAGTTTCCGCCCCTCTCGGACAGGGGGGGGGGAGACCCAGTACTTC; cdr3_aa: CASSFRPSRTGGGETQYF
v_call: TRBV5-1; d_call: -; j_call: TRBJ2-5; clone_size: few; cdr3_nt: TGCGCCAGCAGCTTGGGTTGGGCTAGACAAGAGACCCAGTACTTC; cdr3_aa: CASSLGWARQETQYF
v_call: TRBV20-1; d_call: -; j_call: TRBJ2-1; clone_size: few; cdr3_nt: TGCAGTGCGCGCAGTTACAATGAGCAGTTCTTC; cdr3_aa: CSARSYNEQFF
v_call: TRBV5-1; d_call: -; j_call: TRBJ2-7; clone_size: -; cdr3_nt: TGCGCCAGCAGCTTCAAATCTATTCCTTACGAGCAGTACTTC; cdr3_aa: CASSFKSIPYEQYF
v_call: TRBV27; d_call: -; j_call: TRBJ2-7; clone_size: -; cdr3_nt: TGTGCCAGCAGCCTAAAACCGGGGAGGAGCGGTGGAAGCTCCTACGAGCAGTACTTC; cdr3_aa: CASSLKPGRSGGSSYEQYF
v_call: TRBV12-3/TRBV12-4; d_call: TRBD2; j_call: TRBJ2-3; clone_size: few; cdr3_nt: TGTGCCAGCAGTACAGCCGGGACTAGGTTTCAGTATTTT; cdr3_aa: CASSTAGTRFQYF
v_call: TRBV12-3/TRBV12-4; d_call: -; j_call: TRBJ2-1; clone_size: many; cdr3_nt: TGTGCCAGCAGTCTCACAGGGATGGCCTACAATGAGCAGTTCTTC; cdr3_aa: CASSLTGMAYNEQFF
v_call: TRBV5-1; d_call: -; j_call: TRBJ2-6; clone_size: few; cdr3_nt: TGCGCCAGCAGCTTGAGATTGGGATCGAGCTCTGGGGCCAACGTCCTGACTTTC; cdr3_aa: CASSLRLGSSSGANVLTF
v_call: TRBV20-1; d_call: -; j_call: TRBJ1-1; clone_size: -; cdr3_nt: TGCAGTGCTAGGGGTAGGACTGAAGCTTTCTTT; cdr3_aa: CSARGRTEAFF
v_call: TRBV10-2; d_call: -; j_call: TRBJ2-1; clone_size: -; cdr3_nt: TGCGCCAGCAGTGATCACAATGAGCAGTTCTTC; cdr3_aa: CASSDHNEQFF
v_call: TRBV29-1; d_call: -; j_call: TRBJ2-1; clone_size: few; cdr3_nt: TGCAGCGCCTTTGGGGGGGGCGATGAGCAGTTCTTC; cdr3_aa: CSAFGGGDEQFF
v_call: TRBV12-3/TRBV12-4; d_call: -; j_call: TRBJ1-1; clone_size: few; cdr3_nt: TGTGCCAGCAGTAGAGGCAGGACAAACACTGAAGCTTTCTTT; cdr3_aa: CASSRGRTNTEAFF
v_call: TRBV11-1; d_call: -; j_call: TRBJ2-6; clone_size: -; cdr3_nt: TGTGCCAGCAGCTTACAGGGGAACGGGTTAGGAGGGGCCAACGTCCTGACTTTC; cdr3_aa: CASSLQGNGLGGANVLTF
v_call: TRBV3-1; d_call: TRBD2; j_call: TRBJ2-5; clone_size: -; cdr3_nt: TGTGCCAGCAGCCTGCGCGGGAGCGGGAGTCGGGAGACCCAGTACTTC; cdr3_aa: CASSLRGSGSRETQYF
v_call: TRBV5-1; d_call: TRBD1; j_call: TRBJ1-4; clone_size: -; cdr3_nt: TGCGCCAGCAGCTTGGTACAGGGGGAAAAACTGTTTTTT; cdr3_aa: CASSLVQGEKLFF
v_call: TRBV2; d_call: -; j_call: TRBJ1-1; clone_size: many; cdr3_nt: TGTGCCAGCAATTTTAACGGCTACACTGAAGCTTTCTTT; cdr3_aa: CASNFNGYTEAFF
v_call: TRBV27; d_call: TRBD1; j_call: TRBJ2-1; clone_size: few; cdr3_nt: TGTGCCAGCAGTTTTGGAACCCGGGACAGGGTTTTCTTC; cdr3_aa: CASSFGTRDRVFF
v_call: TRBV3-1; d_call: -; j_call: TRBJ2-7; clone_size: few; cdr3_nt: TGTGCCAGCAGCCAAGATCCCTACTCCTACGAGCAGTACTTC; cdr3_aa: CASSQDPYSYEQYF
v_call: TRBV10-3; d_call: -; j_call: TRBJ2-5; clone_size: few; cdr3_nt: TGTGCCATCAGTGAGTTTGAGACCCAGTACTTC; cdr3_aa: CAISEFETQYF
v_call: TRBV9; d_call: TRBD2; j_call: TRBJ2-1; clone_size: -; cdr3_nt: TGTGCCAGCAGCGTAGATCGGGGAGGGCCCGATGAGCAGTTCTTC; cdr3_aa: CASSVDRGGPDEQFF
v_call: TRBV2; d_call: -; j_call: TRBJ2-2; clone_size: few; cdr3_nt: TGTGCCAGCAAACAGTCGAACACCGGGGAGCTGTTTTTT; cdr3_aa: CASKQSNTGELFF
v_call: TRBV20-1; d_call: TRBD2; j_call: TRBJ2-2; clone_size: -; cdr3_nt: TGCAGTGCTAGAGCACCGGGACTATCGGACACCGGGGAGCTGTTTTTT; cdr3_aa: CSARAPGLSDTGELFF
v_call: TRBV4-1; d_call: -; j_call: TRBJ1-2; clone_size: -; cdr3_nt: TGCGCCAGCCGGGGGCAGGGACACTATGGCTACACCTTC; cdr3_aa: CASRGQGHYGYTF
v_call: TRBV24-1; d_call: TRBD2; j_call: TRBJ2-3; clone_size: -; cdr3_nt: TGTGCCACCAGTGATTTACGGACTAGCGGGAGTGTCGCAGATACGCAGTATTTT; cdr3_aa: CATSDLRTSGSVADTQYF
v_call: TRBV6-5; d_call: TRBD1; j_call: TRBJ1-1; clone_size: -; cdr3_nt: TGTGCCAGCAGTTACGGGGGACAGGGCGTCACTGAAGCTTTCTTT; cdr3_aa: CASSYGGQGVTEAFF
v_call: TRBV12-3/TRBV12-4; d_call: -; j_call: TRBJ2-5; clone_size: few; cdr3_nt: TGTGCCAGCAGTTTCCCCACACAGCAAGAGACCCAGTACTTC; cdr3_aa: CASSFPTQQETQYF